This T cell receptor (beta chain) was captured by sequencing in a study of OX40 agonist ivuxolimab in advanced cancers. The repertoire was sequenced with immunoSEQ multiplex PCR; TCRdb's copy has only in-frame clones and lacks some. The sample carries about 64,000 clones, about 87% recorded once. V gave up 6 bases and J gave up 1 base, with 13 bases separating them. The germline V gene encodes CDR1 SNHLY and CDR2 FYNNEI. The CDR3 consists of 15 residues. The J gene is TRBJ1-5, the V gene TRBV2; possible D gene TRBD1, 5 bases. The clonotype originates from an adult with an advanced solid tumor such as melanoma, head and neck, liver or kidney cancer. The specimen comprised CD4+ or CD8+ T cells sorted from blood, sampled in a trial of the OX40 agonist ivuxolimab. As DNA, the CDR3 is TGTGCCAGCAGGGCCCGGGACGTGAGCAATCAGCCCCAGCATTTT. This translates into CASRARDVSNQPQHF.